The next 13 T cell receptor beta chains were all read from a single sample in a study of OX40 agonist ivuxolimab in advanced cancers. Only in-frame clones appear in the TCRdb table, and some are missing; sequencing was by immunoSEQ multiplex PCR. The sample records some 97,000 clones, 75% to 95% being singletons. Source: CD4+ or CD8+ T cells sorted from blood, taken in a trial of the OX40 agonist ivuxolimab. The receptors originated from an adult with an advanced solid tumor such as melanoma, head and neck, liver or kidney cancer.

The gene calls are TRBV6-5 and TRBJ1-1, with a weak D call TRBD1 (5 bases). V lost 7 bases to trimming and J lost 5 bases, with 14 bases between them. The germline CDR1 and CDR2 sequences are MNHEY and SVGAGI. This CDR3 spans 13 amino acids. CDR3 region: CASTPPGETEAFF. The DNA for the CDR3 is TGTGCCAGCACTCCCCCGGGGGAGACTGAAGCTTTCTTT.

J is TRBJ2-5 and V is TRBV25-1; a possible D gene is TRBD2 (7 bases). The CDR3 runs to 15 residues. Germline CDR1 MGHDK, CDR2 SYGVNS. V gave up 5 bases and J gave up 5 bases, with 18 bases separating them. DNA for the CDR3: TGTGCCAGCAGTTGGGCTAGCGGAGGGGGGGAGACCCAGTACTTC. This codes for CASSWASGGGETQYF.

The V call is TRBV21-1, the J call TRBJ2-7; no check of the table's D call, TRBD2, against the DNA was made. TRBV21-1 constitutes a pseudogene. The CDR3 is made up of 16 amino acids. The CDR3 region is CASSVLILAGENEQYF. Here the CDR3 DNA reads TGTGCCAGCAGCGTTCTTATTCTAGCGGGAGAAAACGAGCAGTACTTC.

The chain employs TRBV28 and TRBJ1-4, with TRBD1 matching over 7 bases. V lost 4 bases to trimming and J lost 6 bases; unmatched junction nucleotides: 8. CDR3 size: 15 residues. The germline V gene has CDR1 MDHEN and CDR2 SYDVKM. Here the CDR3 reads CASSSWDSDDEKLFF. The CDR3 nucleotides are TGTGCCAGCAGTTCCTGGGACAGTGACGATGAAAAACTGTTTTTT. Complete variable domain (other parts from reference TRBV28 and TRBJ1-4): DVKVTQSSRYLVKRTGEKVFLECVQDMDHENMFWYRQDPGLGLRLIYFSYDVKMKEKGDIPEGYSVSREKKERFSLILESASTNQTSMYLCASSSWDSDDEKLFFGSGTQLSVL.

This clone was counted once. The J gene is TRBJ2-3, the V gene TRBV6-5, with 7 bases lining up with TRBD1. Trimming removed 2 bases from V and 2 bases from J; junction bases left unmatched: 4. Germline assignment: CDR1 MNHEY and CDR2 SVGAGI. This CDR3 contains 15 residues. The CDR3 is CASSYLTGTTDTQYF. The CDR3 nucleotides are TGTGCCAGCAGTTACCTGACAGGGACCACAGATACGCAGTATTTT.

This chain joins TRBV6-1 and TRBJ2-1; perhaps TRBD2 as D (6 bases). Germline V CDR1 and CDR2: MNHNS, SASEGT. Between the trimmed V and J ends, which lost 1 base and 7 bases, there was a span of 17 bases. The CDR3 extends over 16 amino acids. DNA of the CDR3: TGTGCCAGCAGTGAAGTATGGGGGGAACAGCGGAATGAGCAGTTCTTC. It yields the protein CASSEVWGEQRNEQFF.

J is TRBJ2-1 and V is TRBV30; D tentatively fits TRBD1 or TRBD2 (6 bases each). Germline CDR1 is GTSNPN and CDR2 is SVGIG (reference sequence). Trimming removed 0 bases at V and 0 bases at J, with 12 bases between. The CDR3 has 16 residues. The CDR3 nucleotides are TGTGCCTGGAGTGTACAGGGAGGCAGCTCCTACAATGAGCAGTTCTTC. It translates to CAWSVQGGSSYNEQFF.

The V gene is TRBV5-1, the J gene TRBJ2-3; D tentatively reads TRBD1 or TRBD2 (5 bases each). V was pared by 0 bases and J by 5 bases, with 13 bases between. CDR1 SGHRS and CDR2 YFSETQ come from the germline V gene. The CDR3 has 15 amino acids. The CDR3 DNA is TGCGCCAGCAGCTTGGGGGCGAGGGGTATAGATACGCAGTATTTT. This gives the protein CASSLGARGIDTQYF.

This chain joins TRBV30 and TRBJ2-1, with D unresolved. CDR1 and CDR2 (germline): GTSNPN, SVGIG (reference sequence). Deletions cut 2 bases from V and 9 bases from J, with 14 bases between. CDR3 length: 13 residues. The CDR3 sequence: CAWSSQSDGEQFF. The CDR3 DNA sequence: TGTGCCTGGAGTAGTCAGTCGGATGGTGAGCAGTTCTTC.

The table lists this clone with a few counts. The genes are TRBV5-8 and TRBJ2-2, with TRBD1 matching over 10 bases. The trim removed 5 bases at V and 5 bases at J, leaving 12 bases unmatched. Per germline, CDR1 SGHTS and CDR2 YDEGEE. CDR3 length equals 17 residues. CDR3 coding DNA: TGTGCCAGCAGACACTTAACCCGGACAGGGGGAACCGGGGAGCTGTTTTTT. Translated: CASRHLTRTGGTGELFF.

This clone was counted a single time. V and J are TRBV6-5 and TRBJ2-1, with TRBD2 matching 8 bases. Germline CDR1 and CDR2: MNHEY and SVGAGI. This CDR3 spans 15 amino acids. Trimming took 2 bases from V and 5 from J; bases not matched to a gene: 5. CDR3 nucleotide sequence: TGTGCCAGCAGTTACGGACAGCGGGAGAACAATGAGCAGTTCTTC. This translates into CASSYGQRENNEQFF.

This chain connects TRBV5-4 to TRBJ2-7; 7 bases align to TRBD2. The CDR3 is made up of 13 amino acids. V was clipped by 0 bases and J by 6 bases; unmatched bases: 3. From germline, CDR1 is SGHNT and CDR2 YYREEE (reference sequence). Here the CDR3 reads CASSLVGGSEQYF. The CDR3 bases are TGTGCCAGCAGCTTGGTTGGCGGGAGCGAGCAGTACTTC.

This clone appeared a few times. The chain links TRBV7-9 to TRBJ2-3; 16 bases agree with TRBD2. Trimming cost V 5 bases and J 4 bases; bases outside gene matches: 6. This CDR3 has 17 residues. Per germline, CDR1 SEHNR and CDR2 FQNEAQ (reference sequence). The CDR3 DNA reads TGTGCCAGCAGCGAGGGGGGACTAGCGGGAGGGCCAGATACGCAGTATTTT. Its translation is CASSEGGLAGGPDTQYF.